Given below is one T cell receptor beta chain in context. Its target is not known. This sample is drawn from a study of PD-1 blockade in classical Hodgkin lymphoma. This table comes from immunoSEQ multiplex PCR, and its TCRdb copy is limited to in-frame clones, with some not included. The table lists over 20,000 clones, over 70% of them singletons. Regarding the study as a whole: Newly diagnosed patients reportedly trailed healthy donors in baseline TCR diversity. Complete responders' baseline diversity resembled that of newly diagnosed patients.

There was relapse after autologous stem cell transplantation in every patient, and there was variation in brentuximab vedotin exposure. This CDR3 comprises 14 residues. The V and J ends lost 1 base and 9 bases respectively, with 14 bases between them. The V gene's germline CDR1 is SGDLS and CDR2 YYNGEE. This material consisted of peripheral blood mononuclear cells (PBMCs), taken before the second cycle of nivolumab. This receptor was taken from a human donor with classical Hodgkin lymphoma. The chain links TRBV9 to TRBJ2-1, with no clear D. CDR3 coding DNA: TGTGCCAGCAGCGTAAGGGTGAGCCTTAGTGAGCAGTTCTTC. Protein sequence: CASSVRVSLSEQFF. Filled out from reference TRBV9 and TRBJ2-1, the complete variable domain reads DSGVTQTPKHLITATGQRVTLRCSPRSGDLSVYWYQQSLDQGLQFLIQYYNGEERAKGNILERFSAQQFPDLHSELNLSSLELGDSALYFCASSVRVSLSEQFFGPGTRLTVL.